Below, 19 T cell receptor beta chains from the same sample are listed, as sequenced in a study of T cells in Graves' hyperthyroidism and ophthalmopathy. Amplified TCR beta CDR3 regions came from RNA transcripts. A first-round RT-PCR of the TCR CDR3 used the HTBI primer set. TCRdb fed the multiplex PCR reads into MiXCR, producing one record per CDR3 protein. This table holds nearly 750,000 distinct CDR3 sequences, under 45% found once. Sequencing was carried out using blood. The source of these receptors is a woman aged 40 to 50 with Graves' hyperthyroidism.

This clonotype was counted between two and nine times. The junction shows a germline mismatch at one end, possibly a read error. This sequence joins TRBV12-3 or TRBV12-4 and TRBJ1-2, with a tentative D call TRBD1 (5 bases). This CDR3 contains 14 residues. This chain's CDR3 is CASRLDQGAFGYTF. In DNA form, the CDR3 reads TGTGCCAGCAGATTAGATCAAGGGGCGTTTGGCTACACCTTC.

With respect to this clonotype: One end of the junction fails to match germline, which may point to a read error. This sequence joins TRBV4-1 and TRBJ1-5; D ambiguous. There are 14 residues in the CDR3. In germline, CDR1 is MGHRA, CDR2 YSYEKL. CDR3 region: CASSQVGGNQLQHF. The CDR3 nucleotides are TGCGCCAGCAGCCAAGTCGGCGGCAATCAGCTCCAGCATTTT.

This clonotype was counted many times. V gene TRBV10-2 combines with J gene TRBJ2-7; D unresolved. Deletions cut 8 bases from V and 3 bases from J, with 11 bases between. The V gene's germline CDR1 is WSHSY and CDR2 SAAADI. The CDR3 is made up of 12 amino acids. DNA of the CDR3: TGCGCCAGCTATCCTGGGTACTACGAGCAGTACTTC. This translates into CASYPGYYEQYF.

The rearrangement uses TRBV20-1 and TRBJ2-1; D may be TRBD2 (5 bases). Looked up from germline, CDR1 is DFQATT and CDR2 is SNEGSKA (reference sequence). V shed 3 bases and J shed 6 bases, with 18 bases lying between them. The CDR3 covers 15 residues. CDR3 sequence (DNA): TGCAGTGCTAGGAGCGTAGACTACGTGGTCAATGAGCAGTTCTTC. Translated, it gives CSARSVDYVVNEQFF.

The gene calls are TRBV3-1 and TRBJ1-6; D unclear. V lost 4 bases and J lost 9, with 13 bases in between. Germline V gives CDR1 LGHDT, CDR2 YNNKEL (reference sequence). This CDR3 comprises 14 residues. CDR3 region: CASSRWEVGSPLHF. The CDR3 region has the DNA TGTGCCAGCAGCCGATGGGAAGTTGGTTCACCCCTCCACTTT.

This clonotype was counted only a few times. This chain joins TRBV7-2 and TRBJ1-1, with D perhaps matching TRBD1 (6 bases). The germline gives CDR1 SGHTA, CDR2 FQGNSA. Trimming pared 2 bases from V and 1 base from J, leaving 14 bases between. CDR3 size: 16 residues. The CDR3 here is CASSLYDGGPNTEAFF. The DNA for the CDR3 is TGTGCCAGCAGCTTATACGATGGGGGGCCGAACACTGAAGCTTTCTTT.

This clonotype was observed at least ten times. The chain joins TRBV7-8 to TRBJ1-3, with a tentative D call TRBD1 (5 bases). The CDR3 extends over 15 amino acids. The V gene's germline CDR1 is SGHVS and CDR2 FQNEAQ. V lost 2 bases to trimming and J lost 0 bases, with 8 bases between them. CDR3 sequence (DNA): TGTGCCAGCAGCTTATTGGGGGTCTCTGGAAACACCATATATTTT. Its protein product is CASSLLGVSGNTIYF.

This clonotype was observed many times. The rearrangement uses TRBV6-5 and TRBJ1-1, with 7 bases aligning to TRBD1. The CDR3 loop spans 14 amino acids. CDR1 and CDR2 (germline): MNHEY, SVGAGI. J was trimmed by 3 bases and V by 6 bases; bases with no gene match: 7. CDR3 residues: CASRNRGRYTEAFF. Written as DNA, the CDR3 is TGTGCCAGCAGAAACAGGGGTCGGTACACTGAAGCTTTCTTT.

This clonotype has a count of ten or more. The chain joins TRBV19 to TRBJ2-2, with 8 bases identical to TRBD1. With 3 bases clipped from V and 4 bases from J, the junction kept 10 bases outside the gene matches. In germline, CDR1 is LNHDA, CDR2 SQIVND (reference sequence). The CDR3 totals 17 residues. The CDR3 protein is CASSMRPTGTGTGELFF. The CDR3 nucleotides are TGTGCCAGTAGTATGAGGCCGACCGGGACAGGCACCGGGGAGCTGTTTTTT.

This clonotype was picked up a small number of times. The chain links TRBV6-6 to TRBJ1-5, with 8 bases that match TRBD1. The trim removed 5 bases at V and 4 bases at J, leaving 7 bases unmatched. Per germline, CDR1 MNHNY and CDR2 SVGAGI (reference sequence). The CDR3 extends over 15 amino acids. This CDR3 is CASSGRTGRNQPQHF. The CDR3 DNA reads TGTGCCAGCAGTGGCCGGACAGGGAGAAATCAGCCCCAGCATTTT.

The J gene is TRBJ1-5, the V gene TRBV5-5, with D unclear. Between the trimmed V and J ends, which lost 2 bases and 3 bases, there was a span of 9 bases. Germline V gene lookup returns CDR1 SGHKS and CDR2 YYEKEE (reference sequence). The CDR3 totals 14 residues. The CDR3: CASSLEAFNQPQHF. The CDR3 DNA reads as TGTGCCAGCAGCTTAGAGGCATTCAATCAGCCCCAGCATTTT.

The chain carries TRBV6-1 and TRBJ1-2, with D perhaps TRBD1 (5 bases). The V end was cut by 6 bases, the J end by 4 bases, with 18 bases between. The length of the CDR3 is 15 residues. Germline assignment: CDR1 MNHNS and CDR2 SASEGT. CDR3 DNA: TGTGCCAGCAGGATGGGACGGCTTACGGGCTATGGCTACACCTTC. It encodes CASRMGRLTGYGYTF.

In its sample, this clonotype was seen a few times. V gene TRBV5-4 combines with J gene TRBJ2-5; D is unclear. This CDR3 spans 14 amino acids. The V end lost 2 bases, the J end lost 2 bases, and 10 bases lay between the germline ends. The germline gives CDR1 SGHNT, CDR2 YYREEE (reference sequence). The CDR3 nucleotides read TGTGCCAGCAGCTTTCCCCCAACTCAAGAGACCCAGTACTTC. It encodes CASSFPPTQETQYF.

This clonotype was seen at least ten times. The chain couples TRBV5-8 to TRBJ1-3; D is unresolved. The CDR3 spans 14 residues. Trimming took 0 bases from V and 0 from J, leaving 4 bases between them. CDR1 and CDR2 (germline): SGHTS, YDEGEE. CDR3 sequence reads: CASSLEYSGNTIYF. The CDR3 DNA sequence: TGTGCCAGCAGCTTGGAGTACTCTGGAAACACCATATATTTT.

This clonotype was detected a few times. The chain has TRBV29-1 and TRBJ1-2; D is undetermined. Trimming cost V 0 bases and J 1 base, with 9 bases left between them. Germline values: CDR1 SQVTM, CDR2 ANQGSEA. This CDR3 comprises 14 residues. The CDR3 sequence: CSVEDLESNYGYTF. The CDR3 DNA reads as TGCAGCGTTGAAGATTTAGAAAGTAACTATGGCTACACCTTC.

There are many counts of this clonotype. This sequence joins TRBV25-1 and TRBJ1-3; D unclear. V was trimmed by 6 bases and J by 1 base, leaving 4 bases between them. Germline assignment: CDR1 MGHDK and CDR2 SYGVNS. This CDR3 has 12 residues. The chain's CDR3 is CASRSSGNTIYF. The CDR3 DNA is TGTGCCAGCAGGAGTTCTGGAAACACCATATATTTT.

The chain combines TRBV19 with TRBJ1-2, with 7 nucleotides matching TRBD1. Germline V gene lookup returns CDR1 LNHDA and CDR2 SQIVND (reference sequence). Trimming took 6 bases from V and 4 from J; bases not matched to a gene: 8. This CDR3 spans 14 amino acids. CDR3 nucleotides: TGTGCCAGTAGCCCCGTGGGACAGATCTATGGCTACACCTTC. Encoded protein: CASSPVGQIYGYTF.

The chain combines TRBV20-1 with TRBJ2-1, with TRBD1 matching over 10 bases. The CDR3 is made up of 14 amino acids. Germline V gives CDR1 DFQATT, CDR2 SNEGSKA (reference sequence). J lost 8 bases, V lost 2 bases, and 6 bases had no gene match. CDR3 in DNA: TGCAGTGCTAGACAGGGACAGGGGCGGCATGAGCAGTTCTTC. It encodes CSARQGQGRHEQFF.

This clonotype was observed many times. This rearrangement joins TRBV10-3 to TRBJ1-2; no definite D call. The germline CDR1 and CDR2 sequences are ENHRY and SYGVKD. This CDR3 region has 14 residues. Trimming pared 8 bases from V and 6 bases from J, leaving 19 bases between. CDR3 region: CAIASLVAPNGYTF. Written as DNA, the CDR3 is TGTGCCATCGCTTCTTTGGTCGCCCCAAATGGCTACACCTTC.